One sample yielded the 31 T cell receptor beta chains listed below, sequenced in a study of CD8 T cells in Susac syndrome. Random hexamers were used to reverse transcribe an amount of about 0.5 to 1 ug RNA. TCRdb recomputed calls from the immunoSEQ multiplex PCR reads with MiXCR, one row per CDR3 protein. The table lists 130,000 to 150,000 distinct CDR3 sequences, roughly 94% of them singletons. Sequenced material: CD4+ T cells from PBMCs. These receptors all stem from a human donor in good health.

The chain joins TRBV7-9 to TRBJ2-7, with 7 bases that match TRBD1. V lost 4 bases to trimming and J lost 4 bases; unmatched junction nucleotides: 7. The CDR3 consists of 14 residues. Germline CDR1 reads SEHNR; CDR2 reads FQNEAQ (reference sequence). The CDR3 DNA reads TGTGCCAGCAGCTCACAGGGGAATTCGTACGAGCAGTACTTC. It translates to CASSSQGNSYEQYF.

V and J are TRBV5-1 and TRBJ2-1; D not resolved. There are 13 residues in the CDR3. V was trimmed by 5 bases and J by 3 bases, leaving 9 bases between them. Germline V gene lookup returns CDR1 SGHRS and CDR2 YFSETQ. CDR3 DNA: TGCGCCAGCAGTCGAGCCGGCTACAATGAGCAGTTCTTC. It is translated as CASSRAGYNEQFF.

The chain is built from TRBV29-1 and TRBJ2-6; D remains unclear. CDR3 length equals 13 residues. The germline V and J ends were trimmed by 4 bases and 0 bases, with 4 bases remaining between them. Germline V gene lookup returns CDR1 SQVTM and CDR2 ANQGSEA. CDR3 bases: TGCAGCGTTGTATACTCTGGGGCCAACGTCCTGACTTTC. Its translation: CSVVYSGANVLTF.

This clonotype has only one observation. The J gene is TRBJ2-7, the V gene TRBV30; D tentatively fits TRBD1 or TRBD2 (5 bases each). Trimming left V 3 bases short and J 6 bases short, with 12 bases between. Looked up from germline, CDR1 is GTSNPN and CDR2 is SVGIG (reference sequence). The length of the CDR3 is 12 residues. The CDR3, as DNA: TGTGCCTGGAGCCCAGAGGGGTCCGAGCAGTACTTC. This translates into CAWSPEGSEQYF.

V is TRBV5-1 and J is TRBJ2-3; TRBD2 matches 8 bases. After removal of 2 bases from V and 4 bases from J, the junction contained 3 bases not matched to a gene. CDR3 size: 14 residues. The germline CDR1 and CDR2 sequences are SGHRS and YFSETQ. The CDR3 protein is CASSLAGVPDTQYF. CDR3 coding DNA: TGCGCCAGCAGCTTAGCGGGAGTACCAGATACGCAGTATTTT.

This rearrangement joins TRBV20-1 to TRBJ2-7; perhaps TRBD2 as D (5 bases). CDR1 and CDR2 (germline): DFQATT, SNEGSKA (reference sequence). The CDR3 runs 12 residues. Trimming removed 6 bases from V and 1 base from J, with 10 bases in between. The CDR3 loop reads CSAPGSSYEQYF. The CDR3 DNA follows: TGCAGTGCCCCGGGATCTTCCTACGAGCAGTACTTC.

The genes are TRBV20-1 and TRBJ2-3; 11 bases align to TRBD2. CDR3 length equals 15 residues. Germline CDR1 and CDR2: DFQATT and SNEGSKA (reference sequence). V lost 4 bases to trimming and J lost 0 bases; unmatched junction nucleotides: 3. Here the CDR3 reads CSATGLAASTDTQYF. The CDR3 bases are TGCAGTGCTACGGGACTAGCGGCTAGCACAGATACGCAGTATTTT.

The chain links TRBV5-6 to TRBJ1-2, with 8 bases lining up with TRBD1. Germline lookup yields CDR1 SGHDT and CDR2 YYEEEE. The trim removed 3 bases at V and 2 bases at J, leaving 9 bases unmatched. CDR3 length equals 16 residues. CDR3 region: CASSSQLDRVNYGYTF. The CDR3 DNA reads TGTGCCAGCAGCTCACAACTGGACAGGGTAAACTATGGCTACACCTTC.

The chain carries TRBV20-1 and TRBJ2-3; D possibly uses TRBD1 or TRBD2 (5 bases each). Germline V gives CDR1 DFQATT, CDR2 SNEGSKA (reference sequence). Trimming took 5 bases from V and 3 from J, leaving 12 bases between them. CDR3 length equals 13 residues. The CDR3 protein is CSARDPRTDTQYF. As DNA, the CDR3 is TGCAGTGCTCGGGACCCAAGGACAGATACGCAGTATTTT.

The chain carries TRBV12-5 and TRBJ2-5; a weak D match, TRBD2 (5 bases). V shed 5 bases and J shed 3 bases, with 16 bases lying between them. The length of the CDR3 is 15 residues. Germline V gives CDR1 LGHNT, CDR2 FRNRAP. The CDR3 sequence: CASGPGRLAEETQYF. The CDR3 DNA follows: TGTGCTAGTGGTCCGGGAAGGTTGGCAGAAGAGACCCAGTACTTC.

This clonotype was picked up a small number of times. The chain is built from TRBV7-9 and TRBJ1-2; D is possibly TRBD1 (6 bases). This CDR3 region has 12 residues. Germline V gene data show CDR1 as SEHNR and CDR2 as FQNEAQ (reference sequence). Trimming pared 3 bases from V and 8 bases from J, leaving 10 bases between. CDR3 DNA: TGTGCCAGCAGCTTGGACAGAGGAGGCTACACCTTC. This sequence encodes CASSLDRGGYTF.

The chain combines TRBV3-1 with TRBJ2-7; D ambiguous. The V gene's germline CDR1 is LGHDT and CDR2 YNNKEL (reference sequence). V was clipped by 2 bases and J by 6 bases, with 5 bases between them. The CDR3 runs 11 residues. CDR3 bases: TGTGCCAGCAGCCAACGAGGCGAGCAGTACTTC. It yields the protein CASSQRGEQYF.

The chain joins TRBV6-1 to TRBJ2-2; perhaps TRBD1 as D (5 bases). Germline V gene data show CDR1 as MNHNS and CDR2 as SASEGT. V was cut by 6 bases and J by 4 bases, with 15 bases left in between. This CDR3 comprises 15 residues. The DNA of the CDR3 is TGTGCCAGCAGCGACAACAGGAGAGGCACCGGGGAGCTGTTTTTT. The encoded protein is CASSDNRRGTGELFF.

The V call is TRBV20-1, the J call TRBJ2-7; maybe TRBD1 (6 bases). The CDR3 consists of 12 residues. Trimming stripped 5 bases from V and 7 bases from J, with 15 bases between. Germline loops: CDR1 DFQATT, CDR2 SNEGSKA (reference sequence). CDR3 loop: CSAEEGDSEQYF. For the CDR3, the DNA is TGCAGTGCTGAAGAGGGGGATTCGGAGCAGTACTTC.

Only one count was recorded for this clonotype. The genes are TRBV18 and TRBJ2-1; 14 nucleotides agree with TRBD2. The germline V gene has CDR1 KGHSH and CDR2 LQKENI. J was trimmed by 12 bases and V by 3 bases; bases with no gene match: 19. This CDR3 has 19 amino acids. The DNA for the CDR3 is TGTGCCAGCTCACCCCCGAGTCCCACGACTAGCGGGAGGGCCGGGGCGCAGTTCTTC. It specifies CASSPPSPTTSGRAGAQFF.

DNA for the CDR3: TGCAGTGCTAGTGGCAGGGAGACTGAAGCTTTCTTT. Translated: CSASGRETEAFF. The J gene is TRBJ1-1, the V gene TRBV20-1, with D possibly matching TRBD1 (5 bases). V was shortened by 3 bases and J by 5 bases, with 10 bases between the two germline ends. The V gene's germline CDR1 is DFQATT and CDR2 SNEGSKA (reference sequence). The CDR3 runs to 12 residues.

The V and J genes are TRBV28 and TRBJ1-1, with D hard to call. V dropped 3 bases and J dropped 12 bases, with 14 bases sitting between them. The CDR3 contains 12 residues. Germline CDR1 MDHEN, CDR2 SYDVKM. The CDR3 is CASSFTIGFPFF. In DNA form, the CDR3 reads TGTGCCAGCAGTTTTACGATCGGCTTTCCTTTCTTT.

This chain links TRBV5-1 with TRBJ2-2; D is unclear. Germline V gene data show CDR1 as SGHRS and CDR2 as YFSETQ. The V gene lost 5 bases and the J gene lost 2 bases, with 13 bases spanning the gap. The CDR3 runs 15 residues. The CDR3 nucleotides read TGCGCCAGCAGGGATGAGACGAGAAACACCGGGGAGCTGTTTTTT. Translation: CASRDETRNTGELFF.

The chain has TRBV4-1 and TRBJ1-5, with a tentative D call TRBD1 (5 bases). Trimming left V 0 bases short and J 7 bases short, with 10 bases between. The CDR3 loop spans 14 amino acids. Germline V gene data show CDR1 as MGHRA and CDR2 as YSYEKL. The CDR3 nucleotides read TGCGCCAGCAGCCAAGATCAGGGTGCGCAGCCCCAGCATTTT. Translating gives CASSQDQGAQPQHF.

The CDR3 sequence is CSAGPRDRGYEEQFF. The CDR3 nucleotides read TGCAGTGCTGGCCCCCGGGACAGGGGGTATGAGGAGCAGTTCTTC. V is TRBV20-1 and J is TRBJ2-1; TRBD1 agrees at 11 bases. Unmatched junction bases numbered 13, after V lost 5 bases and J lost 10 bases. This CDR3 is built from 15 residues. Looked up from germline, CDR1 is DFQATT and CDR2 is SNEGSKA (reference sequence).

V and J are TRBV19 and TRBJ1-1; the D is unclear. V lost 4 bases, J lost 5 bases, and 8 bases lay in between. CDR1 LNHDA and CDR2 SQIVND come from the germline V gene (reference sequence). CDR3 length equals 12 residues. In DNA, the CDR3 is TGTGCCAGTAGTACGATGGGAACTGAAGCTTTCTTT. Translating it yields CASSTMGTEAFF.

The V and J genes are TRBV7-2 and TRBJ2-7; either TRBD1 or TRBD2 may supply D (5 bases each). With 5 bases removed from V and 0 bases from J, the gap between germline ends came to 11 bases. The germline V gene encodes CDR1 SGHTA and CDR2 FQGNSA. The CDR3 is 14 residues long. The CDR3 loop reads CASSPGRISYEQYF. CDR3 DNA: TGTGCCAGCAGCCCGGGACGGATCTCCTACGAGCAGTACTTC.

This chain uses TRBV7-9 with TRBJ2-2, with 8 bases aligning to TRBD2. This CDR3 is 14 amino acids long. V gave up 4 bases and J gave up 4 bases; unmatched junction bases: 2. Germline values: CDR1 SEHNR, CDR2 FQNEAQ (reference sequence). CDR3 bases: TGTGCCAGCAGCTCACTAGCGGCCACCGGGGAGCTGTTTTTT. Translated: CASSSLAATGELFF.

This clonotype has only one observation. This chain links TRBV2 with TRBJ1-2; D may be TRBD1 (5 bases). This CDR3 is built from 15 residues. Germline CDR1 is SNHLY and CDR2 is FYNNEI. With 4 bases removed from V and 4 bases from J, the gap between germline ends came to 16 bases. CDR3 loop: CASSGGLSAGYGYTF. The CDR3 bases are TGTGCCAGCAGTGGGGGGTTGAGCGCTGGCTATGGCTACACCTTC.

This clonotype occurred a few times. The chain uses TRBV7-2 and TRBJ2-6; 7 nucleotides agree with TRBD1. Germline V gene data show CDR1 as SGHTA and CDR2 as FQGNSA. Trimming removed 2 bases from V and 4 bases from J; junction bases left unmatched: 8. The length of the CDR3 is 17 residues. The CDR3 spells CASSLRRQGTGANVLTF. The CDR3 nucleotides read TGTGCCAGCAGCTTACGCCGACAGGGAACGGGGGCCAACGTCCTGACTTTC. Combining the CDR3 with reference TRBV7-2 and TRBJ2-6 gives the whole variable domain GAGVSQSPSNKVTEKGKDVELRCDPISGHTALYWYRQSLGQGLEFLIYFQGNSAPDKSGLPSDRFSAERTGGSVSTLTIQRTQQEDSAVYLCASSLRRQGTGANVLTFGAGSRLTVL.

The chain employs TRBV4-2 and TRBJ2-3; 9 nucleotides agree with TRBD2. Per the germline V gene, CDR1 is LGHNA and CDR2 is YNFKEQ. The CDR3 extends over 18 amino acids. V shed 0 bases and J 4 bases; nucleotides not matched to a gene: 11. CDR3: CASSQDPAGGRKADTQYF. CDR3 DNA sequence: TGTGCCAGCAGCCAAGATCCAGCGGGAGGAAGGAAGGCAGATACGCAGTATTTT.

The chain recombines TRBV2 with TRBJ1-4; D is undetermined. In germline, CDR1 is SNHLY, CDR2 FYNNEI. The CDR3 consists of 15 residues. V dropped 7 bases and J dropped 1 base, with 13 bases sitting between them. In DNA form, the CDR3 reads TGTGCCAGCAAGCCCCGAACGGGAACTAATGAAAAACTGTTTTTT. Residues: CASKPRTGTNEKLFF.

The V gene is TRBV24-1, the J gene TRBJ2-7; tentative D call: TRBD1 (5 bases). CDR3 length equals 14 residues. From germline, CDR1 is KGHDR and CDR2 SFDVKD. With 2 bases removed from V and 6 bases from J, the gap between germline ends came to 13 bases. For the CDR3, the DNA is TGTGCCACCAGTGATTCCGGTGGGGCGCGCGAGCAGTACTTC. Residues: CATSDSGGAREQYF.

This chain uses TRBV2 with TRBJ2-1; TRBD2 aligns across 9 bases. Germline V lookup: CDR1 SNHLY, CDR2 FYNNEI. The CDR3 runs to 13 residues. With V trimmed by 3 bases and J by 14 bases, 8 bases remained unmatched. CDR3 sequence (DNA): TGTGCCAGCAGTGATCGCGGGAGGGCCCTCAAGTTCTTC. Translating it yields CASSDRGRALKFF.

The V and J genes are TRBV5-1 and TRBJ2-2; no firm D call. The CDR3 is 15 residues long. Trimming stripped 1 base from V and 1 base from J, with 8 bases between. The germline gives CDR1 SGHRS, CDR2 YFSETQ. The CDR3 here is CASSLSWLNTGELFF. The CDR3 DNA follows: TGCGCCAGCAGCTTGAGCTGGTTGAACACCGGGGAGCTGTTTTTT. Looking up the rest from reference TRBV5-1 and TRBJ2-2 gives the full variable domain: KAGVTQTPRYLIKTRGQQVTLSCSPISGHRSVSWYQQTPGQGLQFLFEYFSETQRNKGNFPGRFSGRQFSNSRSEMNVSTLELGDSALYLCASSLSWLNTGELFFGEGSRLTVL.

This sequence joins TRBV3-1 and TRBJ2-1; TRBD2 matches at 11 bases. CDR1 is LGHDT and CDR2 is YNNKEL in the germline V gene (reference sequence). V was pared by 6 bases and J by 7 bases, with 8 bases of the junction left unmatched. The CDR3 totals 15 residues. CDR3 nucleotides: TGTGCCAGCAGACAGTTAGCGGGAGGGCGGAATGAGCAGTTCTTC. Protein sequence: CASRQLAGGRNEQFF.